This entry is about one T cell receptor (beta chain). Its target is not known. The PCR employed 60 Vbeta primers together with 13 Jbeta primers. Repertoires were generated with immunoSEQ multiplex PCR, while TCRdb's copy carries only in-frame clones and drops some. The data show 150,000 to 250,000 clones, 82% seen once. Per germline, CDR1 MNHEY and CDR2 SMNVEV (reference sequence). V gave up 6 bases and J gave up 5 bases; unmatched junction bases: 7. The CDR3 has 15 amino acids. This sample is part of a study of cytomegalovirus exposure and HLA in healthy donors. Points from the study as a whole: Cytomegalovirus-associated status was assigned to some 160 TCR beta chains. Published work reported that the classifier diagnosed cytomegalovirus status with high specificity and sensitivity.

The sample comprised PBMCs. The J gene is TRBJ2-2, the V gene TRBV27; 9 positions agree with TRBD2. The receptor comes from a boy younger than 10 in good health and CMV-seronegative. The CDR3 is CASSGLARWTGELFF. DNA for the CDR3: TGTGCCAGCAGCGGACTAGCGAGGTGGACCGGGGAGCTGTTTTTT.